This TCR beta chain was identified in a study of cytomegalovirus exposure and HLA in healthy donors. General study results and limits: In a later analysis, about 17,000 TCR beta sequences were associated with HLA alleles at 0.05 false discovery rate. Later work showed greater clonal expansion in HLA-associated TCR beta chains than in equally common others. Earlier analysis found most TCR beta V segments productive about 87% or about 30% of the time.

Remarks on this clone: As yet, its antigen is unknown.

CDR1 and CDR2 from the germline V gene are SGHVS and FQNEAQ. Deletions cut 5 bases from V and 2 bases from J, with 16 bases between. CDR3 length: 15 residues. The PCR was carried out with 60 Vbeta primers and 13 Jbeta primers. Methods used by the authors: Later, an analysis found roughly 80 million unique TCR beta chains, and 8.5 million to 14 million of these were shared. Profiled with immunoSEQ multiplex PCR; TCRdb holds only in-frame clones, not every one. The DNA was the basis for D and trimming; V, J and clone size are from that table. The sample consists of 100,000 to 150,000 clones, approximately 74% of them appearing once.

The sequenced sample consisted of PBMCs. The receptor comes from a woman aged 50 to 65 in good health and CMV-seropositive. The chain uses TRBV7-8 and TRBJ2-7; D is perhaps TRBD1 (5 bases). CDR3 in amino acids: CASSDRRQTPYEQYF. The CDR3 DNA follows: TGTGCCAGCAGCGACCGCAGACAGACCCCCTACGAGCAGTACTTC.